Below, one T cell receptor beta chain is given with its context. The antigen it recognizes is unknown. There are no base qualities to consult, and no much larger clone falls within one base. From the cysteine through the phenylalanine, the CDR3 covers 16 amino acids. Solely the CDR3 DNA is kept, with 48 bases framed from the first base. Compared with germline, V lacks 4 bases and J lacks 4 bases; bases without a gene match: 6. Based on the germline V gene, the CDR1 and CDR2 sequences are SGDLS and YYNGEE. This sample is drawn from a study of T cells in tuberculosis (dated by TCRdb to between 2017 and 2018). In terms of the full investigation: In the study, CD1B tetramers and high-throughput TCR immunosequencing were combined to characterize T cells specific for the mycobacterial lipid antigen glucose monomycolate (GMM). IGRA-negative adolescents, IGRA-positive adolescents with latent tuberculosis and adults with active tuberculosis, ten per group, were compared in a South African clinical cohort.

At study entry, adolescents were screened for latent tuberculosis infection using a tuberculin skin test and the QuantiFERON-TB GOLD In-Tube IGRA. Unsorted cryopreserved PBMC were immunosequenced, covering on average around 94,000 T cells per clinical donor. Eleven high schools in the Worcester region of the Western Cape, South Africa, served as enrollment sites for adolescents aged 12 to 18 years. About 10 M. tuberculosis-infected adolescents and roughly 10 uninfected adolescents were selected, with the two groups matched for age and sex. For the adolescents, PBMC were isolated by density centrifugation from freshly drawn heparinized blood and then cryopreserved. TCR libraries were generated with the immunoSEQ multiplex PCR assay, using TCR-beta and/or TCR-alpha/delta assays for each sample. The Illumina high-throughput platform was used to sequence the amplified TCR libraries. Per the source publication's procedure: Clustering and dimensionality reduction relied on pairwise TCRdist distances among GMM-specific receptors from T cells that were either sorted ex vivo or expanded in vitro. Each clinical repertoire was assigned a mean NN-distance score, defined as the average TCRdist to the nearest 10% of tetramer-positive reference sequences. GEM TCR motif frequency was calculated as the fraction of unique TCRs that matched known GEM sequences in V/J usage and CDR3 length. Active tuberculosis was classified by linear discriminant analysis with leave-one-out cross-validation, implemented in scikit-learn. TCRdb limited this immuneACCESS table to in-frame rearrangements with V and J called. A share of clones is missing; checked studies link under half to unresolved V genes, and the rest is unexplained. Clonal size and the V and J genes are those of that table, whereas D and trimming came from the DNA. The sample yields some 47,000 clones; about 95% were counted once. Together, the top ten hold roughly 7% of the sample.

The full study reports these points: Shorter CDR3-alpha lengths in active tuberculosis patients partly drove the smaller NN-distances, and the TCR-beta difference was not statistically significant. Compared with IGRA-negative controls, TCR-alpha repertoires from active tuberculosis had smaller mean NN-distances to GMM-specific TCRs, which suggests clonal expansion of these TCRs. An accuracy of approximately 87% (AUROC around 0.87) was reached by a classifier using the diverse GMM-specific repertoire, compared with around 68% accuracy when GEM motif frequencies were used. Clinical samples were chosen by availability of cryopreserved specimens, and active tuberculosis cases were adults while controls were adolescents.

This receptor was taken from a donor aged 10-29 years with latent tuberculosis or without tuberculosis infection. Specimen: PBMCs. Here the chain combines TRBV9 and TRBJ2-5; 14 middle bases align to TRBD2. The CDR3 protein: CASSPGTSGRGETQYF. The DNA sequence is given as TGTGCCAGCAGCCCCGGGACTAGCGGGAGAGGAGAGACCCAGTACTTC.